What follows describes a single T cell receptor beta chain. Its antigen is as yet unknown. This sample is part of a study of cytomegalovirus exposure and HLA in healthy donors. Study summary: Researchers found that more than 70% of fewer than 450 genotyped donors fell within the Caucasian-associated ancestry cluster. Study outcomes and limitations: The authors later found most CMV-associated TCR beta chains appeared HLA-restricted.

With 60 Vbeta and 13 Jbeta primers, the PCR was carried out. Sequencing was performed with immunoSEQ multiplex PCR; in TCRdb, only in-frame clones are kept and a portion is missing. Counted here are around 150,000 clones, 61% occurring once; the ten biggest clones make up around 1.9%. Trimming took 4 bases from V and 2 from J; bases not matched to a gene: 5. The germline V gene has CDR1 PRHDT and CDR2 FYEKMQ (reference sequence). The CDR3 has 16 amino acids. The chain employs TRBV13 and TRBJ2-3, with TRBD2 identical over 11 bases. This sequence was found in a male donor in good health and CMV-seronegative. Input material: PBMCs. CDR3 loop: CASSSRLAGLTDTQYF. The DNA for the CDR3 is TGTGCCAGCAGCTCCCGACTAGCGGGGCTCACAGATACGCAGTATTTT.